One TCR beta chain is described in this entry. Its antigen is unknown. The method was immunoSEQ multiplex PCR; TCRdb's version includes in-frame clones alone and lacks a portion of them. The data contain roughly 60,000 clones, around 88% of them singletons. CDR1 and CDR2 from the germline V gene are MDHEN and SYDVKM. V was clipped by 8 bases and J by 7 bases; unmatched bases: 12. The CDR3 spans 14 residues. This sample is drawn from a study of OX40 agonist ivuxolimab in advanced cancers. Study-wide context: Allowance was made for prior anti-PD-1, anti-PD-L1 or anti-CTLA-4 therapy, and about 40% had some.

Study conclusions and caveats: Partial responders at 0.1-3.0 mg/kg showed near-lowest clonal expansion.

The chain joins TRBV28 to TRBJ1-1; 8 bases map to TRBD1. The input for sequencing was CD4+ or CD8+ T cells sorted from blood, taken in a trial of the OX40 agonist ivuxolimab. This receptor was obtained from an adult with an advanced solid tumor such as melanoma, head and neck, liver or kidney cancer. In nucleotides, the CDR3 is TGTGCCAGCCAAATGACCGGGACAGGATATGAAGCTTTCTTT. This translates into CASQMTGTGYEAFF.